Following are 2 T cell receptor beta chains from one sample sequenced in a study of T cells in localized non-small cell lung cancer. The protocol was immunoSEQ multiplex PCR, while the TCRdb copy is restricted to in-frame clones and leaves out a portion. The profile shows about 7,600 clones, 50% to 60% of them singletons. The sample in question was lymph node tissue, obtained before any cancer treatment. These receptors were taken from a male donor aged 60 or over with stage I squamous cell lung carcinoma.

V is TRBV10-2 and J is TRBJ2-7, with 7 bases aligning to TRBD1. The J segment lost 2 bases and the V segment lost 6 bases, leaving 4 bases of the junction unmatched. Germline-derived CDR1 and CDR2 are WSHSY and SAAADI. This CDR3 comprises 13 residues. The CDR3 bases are TGCGCCAGCAGGGACAGGACAACCTACGAGCAGTACTTC. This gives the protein CASRDRTTYEQYF.

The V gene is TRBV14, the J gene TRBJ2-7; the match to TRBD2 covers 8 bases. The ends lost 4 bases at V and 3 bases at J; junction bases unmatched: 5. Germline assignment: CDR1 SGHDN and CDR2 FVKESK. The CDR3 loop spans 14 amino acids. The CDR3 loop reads CASSPSGRGYEQYF. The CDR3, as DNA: TGTGCCAGCAGCCCAAGCGGGAGAGGCTACGAGCAGTACTTC.